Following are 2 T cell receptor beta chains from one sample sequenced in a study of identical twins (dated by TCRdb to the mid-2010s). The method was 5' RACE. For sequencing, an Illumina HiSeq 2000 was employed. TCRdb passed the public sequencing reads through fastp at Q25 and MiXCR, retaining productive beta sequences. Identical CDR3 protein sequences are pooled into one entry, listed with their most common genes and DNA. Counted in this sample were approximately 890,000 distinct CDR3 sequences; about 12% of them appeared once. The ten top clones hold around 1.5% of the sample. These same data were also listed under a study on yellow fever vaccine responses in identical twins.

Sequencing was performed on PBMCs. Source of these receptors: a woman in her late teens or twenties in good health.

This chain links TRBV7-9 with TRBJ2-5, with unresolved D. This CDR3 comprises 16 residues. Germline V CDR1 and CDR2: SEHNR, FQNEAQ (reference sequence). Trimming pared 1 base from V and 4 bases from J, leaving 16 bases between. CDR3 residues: CASSLEGFGPRETQYF. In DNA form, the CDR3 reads TGTGCCAGCAGCTTAGAGGGATTCGGCCCCCGAGAGACCCAGTACTTC.

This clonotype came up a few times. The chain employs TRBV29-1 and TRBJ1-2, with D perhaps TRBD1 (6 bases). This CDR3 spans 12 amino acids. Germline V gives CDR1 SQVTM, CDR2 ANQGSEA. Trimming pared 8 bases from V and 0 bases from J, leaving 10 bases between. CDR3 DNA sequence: TGCAGCTCAGGGGAAGCTAACTATGGCTACACCTTC. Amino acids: CSSGEANYGYTF. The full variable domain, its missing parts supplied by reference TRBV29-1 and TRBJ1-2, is SAVISQKPSRDICQRGTSLTIQCQVDSQVTMMFWYRQQPGQSLTLIATANQGSEATYESGFVIDKFPISRPNLTFSTLTVSNMSPEDSSIYLCSSGEANYGYTFGSGTRLTVV.